A single sample gave rise to the 30 T cell receptor beta chains below, sequenced in a study of CD8+ T cells in alopecia areata. RNA extraction and reverse transcription yielded cDNA as sequencing template. Measured with immunoSEQ multiplex PCR; TCRdb has only the in-frame clones, and not every one. The data contain around 140,000 clones, around 49% of them singletons. The source was CD8+ T cells sorted from blood, collected at week 0. The receptors shown here come from a human donor with alopecia areata.

The rearrangement uses TRBV4-3 and TRBJ2-1; D may match TRBD1 or TRBD2 (7 bases each). The CDR3 spans 16 residues. The germline V gene encodes CDR1 LGHNA and CDR2 YSLEER. Trimming left V 0 bases short and J 2 bases short, with 11 bases between. The CDR3 bases are TGCGCCAGCAGCCAAGAGGCAGGGGGGGCCTACAATGAGCAGTTCTTC. Protein product: CASSQEAGGAYNEQFF.

The rearrangement joins TRBV29-1 to TRBJ1-1, with D perhaps TRBD1 (6 bases). There are 16 residues in the CDR3. V lost 7 bases, J lost 3 bases, and 24 bases lay in between. CDR1 SQVTM and CDR2 ANQGSEA come from the germline V gene. The CDR3 DNA follows: TGCAGCGCCATGAAAACAAGTCACAGGGAGGACACTGAAGCTTTCTTT. Translating gives CSAMKTSHREDTEAFF.

This clone was detected a few times. The rearrangement uses TRBV7-9 and TRBJ2-7; perhaps TRBD2 as D (6 bases). CDR1 is SEHNR and CDR2 is FQNEAQ in the germline V gene (reference sequence). There are 14 residues in the CDR3. V shed 5 bases and J shed 5 bases, with 16 bases lying between them. CDR3 nucleotides: TGTGCCAGCAGCCCCCGGGTCGGGGGAAACGAGCAGTACTTC. As protein: CASSPRVGGNEQYF.

For this clone: The same CDR3 can be traced to other DNA sequences in this sample. The chain is built from TRBV29-1 and TRBJ1-1; 9 bases align to TRBD1. Per germline, CDR1 SQVTM and CDR2 ANQGSEA. The V segment lost 6 bases and the J segment 1 base; nucleotides outside the gene matches: 3. The CDR3 spans 13 residues. In DNA, the CDR3 is TGCAGCGTACTGACAGGGGGGAACACTGAAGCTTTCTTT. Its translation: CSVLTGGNTEAFF.

V usage is TRBV27 and J usage is TRBJ2-3, with 8 bases aligning to TRBD1. The DNA matches TRBJ1-5 better at its end, which makes the J call doubtful. The CDR3 is made up of 13 amino acids. Germline-derived CDR1 and CDR2 are MNHEY and SMNVEV (reference sequence). Here the CDR3 reads CASRTGESDTQHF. The CDR3, as DNA: TGTGCCAGCAGGACAGGGGAGTCAGATACGCAGCATTTT.

This clone was seen more than once but under ten times. This chain links TRBV2 with TRBJ1-4; unclear D gene. Germline V gene lookup returns CDR1 SNHLY and CDR2 FYNNEI. This CDR3 region has 16 residues. The V gene lost 3 bases and the J gene lost 8 bases, with 19 bases spanning the gap. The CDR3: CASSDGRQLLGEKLFF. CDR3 bases: TGTGCCAGCAGTGACGGTCGACAACTTTTGGGAGAAAAACTGTTTTTT.

V and J are TRBV5-4 and TRBJ1-1; a possible D gene is TRBD1 (6 bases). There are 15 residues in the CDR3. The V gene lost 2 bases and the J gene lost 6 bases, with 17 bases spanning the gap. The germline V gene encodes CDR1 SGHNT and CDR2 YYREEE (reference sequence). The CDR3 region is CASSLLTGGVAEAFF. The CDR3 DNA follows: TGTGCCAGCAGCTTACTGACAGGCGGGGTTGCTGAAGCTTTCTTT. Based on the CDR3 plus reference TRBV5-4 and TRBJ1-1, the full variable domain is ETGVTQSPTHLIKTRGQQVTLRCSSQSGHNTVSWYQQALGQGPQFIFQYYREEENGRGNFPPRFSGLQFPNYSSELNVNALELDDSALYLCASSLLTGGVAEAFFGQGTRLTVV.

This clone was observed at least ten times. The gene calls are TRBV6-5 and TRBJ2-7; maybe TRBD1 (6 bases). Germline V gives CDR1 MNHEY, CDR2 SVGAGI. The CDR3 has 15 amino acids. V gave up 0 bases and J gave up 0 bases, with 9 bases separating them. The CDR3 sequence is CASSYSNRVSYEQYF. The CDR3 coding sequence is TGTGCCAGCAGTTACTCGAACAGGGTCTCCTACGAGCAGTACTTC.

The chain combines TRBV5-1 with TRBJ1-2; no reliable D call. Germline V lookup: CDR1 SGHRS, CDR2 YFSETQ. The CDR3 has 13 amino acids. The germline V and J ends were trimmed by 5 bases and 4 bases, with 12 bases remaining between them. The CDR3 DNA reads as TGCGCCAGCAGGTCCCAGGAACCCTATGGCTACACCTTC. This encodes CASRSQEPYGYTF.

V gene TRBV11-2 combines with J gene TRBJ2-7; D might be TRBD1 (6 bases). The germline V gene encodes CDR1 SGHAT and CDR2 FQNNGV. The CDR3 covers 15 residues. With 3 bases removed from V and 7 bases from J, the gap between germline ends came to 19 bases. CDR3 region: CASSLGVGGPLEQYF. In DNA, the CDR3 is TGTGCCAGCAGCTTGGGCGTAGGGGGACCTCTAGAGCAGTACTTC.

The table lists this clone with a few counts. J is TRBJ2-1 and V is TRBV7-9; tentatively, D is TRBD1 or TRBD2 (5 bases each). The CDR3 covers 15 residues. Per germline, CDR1 SEHNR and CDR2 FQNEAQ (reference sequence). Trimming stripped 7 bases from V and 2 bases from J, with 15 bases between. CDR3 loop: CASTPERGPYNEQFF. CDR3 in DNA: TGTGCCAGCACCCCAGAAAGGGGACCCTACAATGAGCAGTTCTTC.

The chain combines TRBV13 with TRBJ2-7; D may be TRBD2 (6 bases). With 5 bases removed from V and 1 base from J, the gap between germline ends came to 9 bases. Germline CDR1 reads PRHDT; CDR2 reads FYEKMQ (reference sequence). CDR3 length: 13 residues. CDR3 residues: CASSPTRSYEQYF. The CDR3 DNA sequence: TGTGCCAGCAGCCCGACTAGATCCTACGAGCAGTACTTC.

This clone showed up just a few times. V is TRBV27 and J is TRBJ1-1; D is unresolved. The CDR3 totals 15 residues. The germline gives CDR1 MNHEY, CDR2 SMNVEV (reference sequence). Trimming stripped 8 bases from V and 3 bases from J, with 19 bases between. CDR3 protein: CASLLAPTVYTEAFF. Here the CDR3 DNA reads TGTGCCAGCCTGCTGGCTCCCACGGTATACACTGAAGCTTTCTTT.

The chain carries TRBV27 and TRBJ2-2; a weak D match, TRBD1 (5 bases). Trimming removed 2 bases at V and 2 bases at J, with 9 bases between. The CDR3 contains 15 residues. The germline V gene has CDR1 MNHEY and CDR2 SMNVEV (reference sequence). The CDR3 nucleotides are TGTGCCAGCAGTTTAAGGACAACAAACACCGGGGAGCTGTTTTTT. This encodes CASSLRTTNTGELFF.

The rearrangement links TRBV29-1 to TRBJ1-2, with D possibly being TRBD1 (5 bases). Germline CDR1 reads SQVTM; CDR2 reads ANQGSEA. This CDR3 spans 11 amino acids. Trimming pared 2 bases from V and 7 bases from J, leaving 8 bases between. In DNA, the CDR3 is TGCAGCGTTGAACCCGGGACTGGCTACACCTTC. Translation gives CSVEPGTGYTF.

The rearrangement uses TRBV5-6 and TRBJ2-1; 11 bases line up with TRBD1. Germline loops: CDR1 SGHDT, CDR2 YYEEEE. The CDR3 sequence is 13 residues long. V lost 0 bases and J lost 16; bases outside the gene matches: 6. The CDR3, as DNA: TGTGCCAGCAGCTTGGGAGGACAGGGGGCGAAATTCTTC. This codes for CASSLGGQGAKFF. Looking up the rest from reference TRBV5-6 and TRBJ2-1 gives the full variable domain: DAGVTQSPTHLIKTRGQQVTLRCSPKSGHDTVSWYQQALGQGPQFIFQYYEEEERQRGNFPDRFSGHQFPNYSSELNVNALLLGDSALYLCASSLGGQGAKFFGPGTRLTVL.

A few counts support this clone. V usage is TRBV6-1 and J usage is TRBJ2-1; D not certain. Trimming pared 2 bases from V and 6 bases from J, leaving 11 bases between. The CDR3 contains 14 residues. The germline V gene has CDR1 MNHNS and CDR2 SASEGT. The chain's CDR3 is CASSEINYGNEQFF. The DNA for the CDR3 is TGTGCCAGCAGTGAAATTAATTATGGCAATGAGCAGTTCTTC.

This clone was found a few times. The chain carries TRBV7-9 and TRBJ2-1; D uncertain. CDR3 size: 13 residues. Between the trimmed V and J ends, which lost 3 bases and 8 bases, there was a span of 11 bases. Germline CDR1 is SEHNR and CDR2 is FQNEAQ (reference sequence). CDR3 in DNA: TGTGCCAGCAGCTTGCCCGTGGGTCATGAGCAGTTCTTC. Protein sequence: CASSLPVGHEQFF.

Many counts were recorded for this clone. The chain has TRBV29-1 and TRBJ2-2; TRBD2 is a possible D gene (5 bases). Germline values: CDR1 SQVTM, CDR2 ANQGSEA. The CDR3 covers 14 residues. The V and J ends lost 4 bases and 6 bases respectively, with 15 bases between them. CDR3 coding DNA: TGCAGCGTTGCGGATGGGAGAGAGTCCGGGGAGCTGTTTTTT. Translated, it gives CSVADGRESGELFF.

Ten or more counts support this clone. The chain's CDR3 is CASSSPQGNEQFF. CDR3 bases: TGTGCCAGCAGCTCCCCACAGGGGAATGAGCAGTTCTTC. This chain uses TRBV7-9 with TRBJ2-1, with 7 bases aligning to TRBD1. The germline CDR1 and CDR2 sequences are SEHNR and FQNEAQ (reference sequence). J gave up 7 bases and V 4 bases, and 4 bases lay outside the gene matches. The CDR3 has 13 amino acids.

This clone was counted only a few times. The chain is built from TRBV5-1 and TRBJ2-5; either TRBD1 or TRBD2 may fit D (5 bases each). Trimming removed 7 bases from V and 1 base from J, with 14 bases in between. This CDR3 is built from 14 residues. Germline CDR1 SGHRS, CDR2 YFSETQ. In DNA, the CDR3 is TGCGCCAGCGAATCGGGACCCAGCCAAGAGACCCAGTACTTC. This translates into CASESGPSQETQYF.

Relative to its sample, this clone is medium-sized. V usage is TRBV4-1 and J usage is TRBJ1-2; 9 nucleotides match TRBD1. The length of the CDR3 is 16 residues. J lost 3 bases, V lost 1 base, and 6 bases had no gene match. Germline V gene data show CDR1 as MGHRA and CDR2 as YSYEKL. CDR3: CASSQGYRGLDYGYTF. The CDR3 DNA follows: TGCGCCAGCAGCCAAGGGTACAGGGGGCTCGACTATGGCTACACCTTC.

The chain couples TRBV30 to TRBJ2-3; 8 nucleotides line up with TRBD2. This CDR3 contains 14 residues. With V trimmed by 3 bases and J by 4 bases, 6 bases remained unmatched. Germline CDR1 and CDR2: GTSNPN and SVGIG (reference sequence). The CDR3, as DNA: TGTGCCTGGAGAAGTAGCGGGGCCCCAGATACGCAGTATTTT. This encodes CAWRSSGAPDTQYF.

The genes are TRBV15 and TRBJ2-7; 9 positions match TRBD2. The CDR3 sequence is 14 residues long. The V and J ends lost 4 bases and 3 bases, in that order; junction bases with no gene match: 4. CDR1 and CDR2 from the germline V gene are LNHNV and YYDKDF (reference sequence). The CDR3 DNA is TGTGCCACCAGCATTACAGCGGGGGGCTACGAGCAGTACTTC. Translated: CATSITAGGYEQYF.

The V and J genes are TRBV15 and TRBJ2-5; 9 bases are shared with TRBD2. This CDR3 spans 15 amino acids. The germline gives CDR1 LNHNV, CDR2 YYDKDF (reference sequence). Losses at the gene ends were 5 bases for V and 2 bases for J; bases not matched to a gene: 6. In DNA form, the CDR3 reads TGTGCCACCAGCGGCGGGACTAGCAGTCAAGAGACCCAGTACTTC. Amino acid sequence: CATSGGTSSQETQYF.

This chain's CDR3 is CASSPVSLRDGYTF. The CDR3, as DNA: TGCGCCAGCAGCCCAGTGTCGCTTAGGGATGGCTACACCTTC. The chain recombines TRBV5-1 with TRBJ1-2; no clear D. The germline gives CDR1 SGHRS, CDR2 YFSETQ. Trimming took 4 bases from V and 6 from J, leaving 16 bases between them. The CDR3 sequence is 14 residues long.

There are a few counts of this clone. V and J are TRBV4-3 and TRBJ1-2; D is unresolved. CDR1 and CDR2 from the germline V gene are LGHNA and YSLEER. CDR3 size: 14 residues. The ends were cut back, 0 bases at V and 4 bases at J, with 9 bases in the middle. As DNA, the CDR3 is TGCGCCAGCAGCCAAGAGAACCCTGGCTATGGCTACACCTTC. Its protein product is CASSQENPGYGYTF.

The sample holds a few counts of this clone. This chain links TRBV11-1 with TRBJ2-1; D ambiguous. Germline CDR1 is SGHAT and CDR2 is FQDESV (reference sequence). Trimming took off 7 bases at V and 5 bases at J, with 18 bases between the two ends. CDR3 length: 15 residues. For the CDR3, the DNA is TGTGCCAGCACAACCTGGACCTACATGAACAATGAGCAGTTCTTC. Translation gives CASTTWTYMNNEQFF.

V and J are TRBV18 and TRBJ2-7; perhaps TRBD2 as D (5 bases). CDR1 and CDR2 from the germline V gene are KGHSH and LQKENI. The length of the CDR3 is 13 residues. Trimming took 3 bases from V and 6 from J, leaving 12 bases between them. Here the CDR3 reads CASSPPLRVEQYF. The CDR3 DNA reads as TGTGCCAGCTCACCCCCCTTGCGGGTCGAGCAGTACTTC.

This clone has more than one count but fewer than ten. V and J are TRBV10-3 and TRBJ2-1; D uncertain. The CDR3 is 15 residues long. The V end was cut by 2 bases, the J end by 5 bases, with 13 bases between. CDR1 is ENHRY and CDR2 is SYGVKD in the germline V gene. CDR3 sequence reads: CAISETGSANNEQFF. The CDR3 region has the DNA TGTGCCATCAGTGAGACTGGGTCCGCGAACAATGAGCAGTTCTTC.